Listed below are T cell receptor beta chains from one sample, sequenced in a study of blood T cells in healthy people across ages. TCRdb passed the 5' RACE reads through MiXCR, listing each CDR3 protein once. The table lists 600,000 or so distinct CDR3 sequences, around half of them singletons. The sample taken for sequencing was blood. These receptors all come from a man older than 75 in good health. The CDR3 runs from the conserved cysteine through the conserved F or W. The order of the fields is J gene, clone size, D gene, V gene, CDR3 protein, CDR3 DNA. D genes are given only for firm matches. Clone size is not always given. Where it is, it says once, few, many or a class for expanded clones.

j_call: TRBJ1-6; clone_size: NA; d_call: NA; v_call: TRBV6-5; cdr3_aa: CASSIEKGSPLHF; cdr3_nt: TGTGCCAGCAGTATTGAGAAGGGGTCACCCCTCCACTTT
j_call: TRBJ2-2; clone_size: once; d_call: NA; v_call: TRBV12-3/TRBV12-4; cdr3_aa: CASSPRQTGELFF; cdr3_nt: TGTGCCAGCAGCCCTCGACAGACCGGGGAGCTGTTTTTT
j_call: TRBJ2-7; clone_size: NA; d_call: NA; v_call: TRBV4-1; cdr3_aa: CASSQGEGHEQYF; cdr3_nt: TGCGCCAGCAGCCAAGGTGAGGGCCACGAGCAGTACTTC
j_call: TRBJ2-1; clone_size: few; d_call: TRBD2; v_call: TRBV6-5; cdr3_aa: CASSYSGSGRASSYNEQFF; cdr3_nt: TGTGCCAGCAGTTACTCGGGCAGCGGGAGGGCGAGCTCCTACAATGAGCAGTTCTTC
j_call: TRBJ1-4; clone_size: NA; d_call: TRBD1; v_call: TRBV4-2; cdr3_aa: CASSQDLLPGTGVEKLFF; cdr3_nt: TGTGCCAGCAGCCAAGATCTTTTACCCGGGACAGGGGTTGAAAAACTGTTTTTT
j_call: TRBJ2-3; clone_size: many; d_call: NA; v_call: TRBV6-5; cdr3_aa: CASSYFGGWGTRTDTQYF; cdr3_nt: TGTGCCAGCAGTTACTTCGGGGGCTGGGGGACACGCACAGATACGCAGTATTTT
j_call: TRBJ1-2; clone_size: NA; d_call: NA; v_call: TRBV4-3; cdr3_aa: CASSQDNLYGYTF; cdr3_nt: TGCGCCAGCAGCCAAGATAACCTCTATGGCTACACCTTC
j_call: TRBJ2-2; clone_size: NA; d_call: TRBD2; v_call: TRBV9; cdr3_aa: CASTATSGGARNGELFF; cdr3_nt: TGTGCCAGCACAGCCACTAGCGGGGGGGCCAGGAACGGGGAGCTGTTTTTT
j_call: TRBJ1-5; clone_size: NA; d_call: NA; v_call: TRBV5-1; cdr3_aa: CASSPTAGDNQPQHF; cdr3_nt: TGCGCCAGCAGCCCAACAGCGGGGGATAATCAGCCCCAGCATTTT
j_call: TRBJ2-7; clone_size: NA; d_call: NA; v_call: TRBV12-3/TRBV12-4; cdr3_aa: CASSFKRGYEQYF; cdr3_nt: TGTGCCAGCAGTTTTAAGCGAGGCTACGAGCAGTACTTC
j_call: TRBJ2-7; clone_size: NA; d_call: TRBD2; v_call: TRBV20-1; cdr3_aa: CSVHGGTSLRTTYEQYF; cdr3_nt: TGCAGTGTCCACGGCGGGACTAGCCTACGTACCACCTACGAGCAGTACTTC
j_call: TRBJ1-1; clone_size: few; d_call: NA; v_call: TRBV5-1; cdr3_aa: CASSLRGEGTEAFF; cdr3_nt: TGCGCCAGCAGCTTGCGGGGGGAAGGCACTGAAGCTTTCTTT
j_call: TRBJ2-3; clone_size: few; d_call: TRBD2; v_call: TRBV7-9; cdr3_aa: CASSLQRDGTDTQYF; cdr3_nt: TGTGCCAGCAGCTTACAGCGGGACGGCACAGATACGCAGTATTTT
j_call: TRBJ2-1; clone_size: few; d_call: TRBD2; v_call: TRBV12-3/TRBV12-4; cdr3_aa: CASSRTSGGAGNEQFF; cdr3_nt: TGTGCCAGCAGTAGAACTAGCGGGGGGGCGGGTAATGAGCAGTTCTTC
j_call: TRBJ1-6; clone_size: NA; d_call: TRBD1; v_call: TRBV7-2; cdr3_aa: CASSTLDRGRNSPLHF; cdr3_nt: TGTGCCAGCAGCACCTTGGACAGGGGACGAAATTCACCCCTCCACTTT
j_call: TRBJ2-4; clone_size: NA; d_call: NA; v_call: TRBV29-1; cdr3_aa: CSVVRGNVGIQYF; cdr3_nt: TGCAGCGTAGTACGGGGGAATGTAGGCATTCAGTACTTC
j_call: TRBJ2-5; clone_size: NA; d_call: TRBD2; v_call: TRBV6-6; cdr3_aa: CASRQLSGDYNEQYF; cdr3_nt: TGTGCCAGCAGACAACTGTCGGGGGACTACAATGAGCAGTACTTC
j_call: TRBJ1-1; clone_size: NA; d_call: NA; v_call: TRBV29-1; cdr3_aa: CSVGRANTEAFF; cdr3_nt: TGCAGCGTTGGCAGGGCGAACACTGAAGCTTTCTTT
j_call: TRBJ1-2; clone_size: NA; d_call: TRBD1; v_call: TRBV20-1; cdr3_aa: CSARVQGTDYGYTF; cdr3_nt: TGCAGTGCTAGAGTACAGGGGACCGACTATGGCTACACCTTC
j_call: TRBJ2-5; clone_size: once; d_call: NA; v_call: TRBV6-2/TRBV6-3; cdr3_aa: CASSPLMGAQYF; cdr3_nt: TGTGCCAGCAGCCCACTCATGGGGGCCCAGTACTTC